The clone carrying this T cell receptor (beta chain) was picked up a small number of times. Its cognate antigen is unknown. The data belong to a study of T cell repertoires in cytomegalovirus infection. On the study more broadly: A matching HLA type, together with CMV infection, was signaled by public TCR beta signatures. Study conclusions and caveats: The study found HLA-C-restricted CMV-specific TCR beta clonotypes dominating the ex vivo response. Cumulative public TCR beta family frequency identified carriers of CMV plus the relevant HLA.

CDR1 and CDR2 from the germline V gene are MNHEY and SVGAGI. CDR3 length: 12 residues. After removal of 4 bases from V and 7 bases from J, the junction contained 3 bases not matched to a gene. Each CDR3 protein gets one entry after TCRdb re-called the reads with MiXCR. The sample has around 310,000 distinct CDR3 sequences, roughly 17% seen once; the top ten hold around 11%. The sequence derives from a human donor in good health (CMV status not recorded). Some clones in this sample may be carry-over from other donors' samples. The chain couples TRBV6-5 to TRBJ2-7; 8 bases line up with TRBD1. Specimen: PBMCs. DNA for the CDR3: TGTGCCAGCAGTTGGACAGGGTGGGAGCAGTACTTC. Encoded protein: CASSWTGWEQYF.